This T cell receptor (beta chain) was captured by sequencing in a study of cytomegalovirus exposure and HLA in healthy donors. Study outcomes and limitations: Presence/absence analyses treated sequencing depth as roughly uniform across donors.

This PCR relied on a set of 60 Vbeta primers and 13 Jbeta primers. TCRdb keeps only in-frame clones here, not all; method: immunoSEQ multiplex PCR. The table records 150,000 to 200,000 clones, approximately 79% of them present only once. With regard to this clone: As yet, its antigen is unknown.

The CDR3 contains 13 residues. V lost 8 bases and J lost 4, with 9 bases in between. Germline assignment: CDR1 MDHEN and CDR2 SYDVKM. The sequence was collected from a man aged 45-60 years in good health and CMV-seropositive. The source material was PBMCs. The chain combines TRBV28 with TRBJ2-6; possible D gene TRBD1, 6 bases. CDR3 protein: CASQGFGANVLTF. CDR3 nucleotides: TGTGCCAGCCAGGGGTTCGGGGCCAACGTCCTGACTTTC.